One and the same sample provided the 26 T cell receptor beta chains below, sequenced in a study of T cell changes during pregnancy in multiple sclerosis. Clones were read by immunoSEQ multiplex PCR, and TCRdb kept only the in-frame ones, dropping some. This table has about 110,000 clones, 85% to 95% appearing once. Sequenced material: peripheral blood, taken in the third trimester of pregnancy. These TCRs come from a female donor in good health, enrolled as a control in a pregnancy study.

V usage is TRBV5-6 and J usage is TRBJ1-6; 11 nucleotides line up with TRBD1. The CDR3 consists of 16 residues. From germline, CDR1 is SGHDT and CDR2 YYEEEE. With 3 bases clipped from V and 8 bases from J, the junction kept 7 bases outside the gene matches. This chain's CDR3 is CASSSDGQGAYSPLHF. CDR3 DNA sequence: TGTGCCAGCAGCTCGGACGGACAGGGGGCGTATTCACCCCTCCACTTT.

V is TRBV7-6 and J is TRBJ2-7; possible D gene TRBD2, 6 bases. The length of the CDR3 is 12 residues. Germline V lookup: CDR1 SGHVS, CDR2 FNYEAQ. V lost 5 bases to trimming and J lost 5 bases, with 10 bases between them. The CDR3 coding sequence is TGTGCCAGCAGCCCGGGCGGGGACGAGCAGTACTTC. Translating gives CASSPGGDEQYF.

The CDR3 region is CASRSGTHLGTGELFF. In DNA, the CDR3 is TGCGCCAGCAGGTCCGGGACTCACCTTGGGACCGGGGAGCTGTTTTTT. The chain employs TRBV5-1 and TRBJ2-2; D may be TRBD2 (6 bases). The CDR3 is 16 residues long. CDR1 SGHRS and CDR2 YFSETQ come from the germline V gene. Trimming stripped 5 bases from V and 5 bases from J, with 19 bases between.

This clone was observed a single time. V is TRBV5-3 and J is TRBJ2-3, with D possibly matching TRBD1 (6 bases). TRBV5-3 is an ORF; its function is uncertain. This CDR3 comprises 17 residues. V was trimmed by 0 bases and J by 1 base, leaving 15 bases between them. The CDR3 region is CARSLGPQGSGTDTQYF. The CDR3 nucleotides are TGTGCCAGAAGCTTGGGCCCCCAGGGGAGTGGCACAGATACGCAGTATTTT.

The rearrangement joins TRBV4-1 to TRBJ2-7; D is undetermined. V lost 0 bases, J lost 3 bases, and 9 bases lay in between. The CDR3 is made up of 14 amino acids. Germline loops: CDR1 MGHRA, CDR2 YSYEKL. The CDR3 loop is CASSQEFRFYEQYF. The CDR3 DNA follows: TGCGCCAGCAGCCAAGAATTTCGGTTCTACGAGCAGTACTTC.

The chain combines TRBV27 with TRBJ1-2, with TRBD1 identical over 10 bases. CDR3 length equals 15 residues. Looked up from germline, CDR1 is MNHEY and CDR2 is SMNVEV (reference sequence). J was trimmed by 4 bases and V by 5 bases; bases with no gene match: 7. In DNA form, the CDR3 reads TGTGCCAGCAGTGAAAAGGGACAGGGGCTCTATGGCTACACCTTC. Its protein product is CASSEKGQGLYGYTF.

The rearrangement joins TRBV7-2 to TRBJ2-1; possibly TRBD1 for D (6 bases). The CDR3 spans 17 residues. Trimming removed 2 bases at V and 6 bases at J, with 20 bases between. Per germline, CDR1 SGHTA and CDR2 FQGNSA. The CDR3 DNA reads TGTGCCAGCAGCTTAATTTCTTCGCAGGGGACGTCCAATGAGCAGTTCTTC. As protein: CASSLISSQGTSNEQFF.

The V call is TRBV30, the J call TRBJ2-7; the match to TRBD2 covers 12 bases. CDR1 is GTSNPN and CDR2 is SVGIG in the germline V gene (reference sequence). The CDR3 consists of 14 residues. J gave up 3 bases and V 0 bases, and 0 bases lay outside the gene matches. The CDR3 is CAWSVLAGGYEQYF. For the CDR3, the DNA is TGTGCCTGGAGTGTACTAGCGGGGGGCTACGAGCAGTACTTC.

This chain connects TRBV4-3 to TRBJ2-7, with D maybe TRBD2 (6 bases). CDR1 and CDR2 from the germline V gene are LGHNA and YSLEER. V was trimmed by 0 bases and J by 5 bases, leaving 17 bases between them. The length of the CDR3 is 16 residues. CDR3 residues: CASSQDLGGAPNEQYF. The DNA for the CDR3 is TGCGCCAGCAGCCAAGATCTAGGCGGGGCTCCGAACGAGCAGTACTTC.

The chain couples TRBV14 to TRBJ1-3; D might be TRBD1 (5 bases). CDR1 and CDR2 from the germline V gene are SGHDN and FVKESK. CDR3 length: 13 residues. Between the trimmed V and J ends, which lost 1 base and 7 bases, there was a span of 8 bases. CDR3 amino acids: CASSQGSGNTIYF. The DNA for the CDR3 is TGTGCCAGCAGCCAAGGGTCAGGGAACACCATATATTTT. The full variable domain, in which reference TRBV14 and TRBJ1-3 provide the parts outside the CDR3, is EAGVTQFPSHSVIEKGQTVTLRCDPISGHDNLYWYRRVMGKEIKFLLHFVKESKQDESGMPNNRFLAERTGGTYSTLKVQPAELEDSGVYFCASSQGSGNTIYFGEGSWLTVV.

The chain joins TRBV11-3 to TRBJ1-1; TRBD1 is a possible D gene (5 bases). The V end lost 5 bases, the J end lost 0 bases, and 13 bases lay between the germline ends. This CDR3 spans 15 amino acids. CDR1 and CDR2 (germline): SGHNT, YENEEA. The CDR3 spells CASSPTANLNTEAFF. CDR3 bases: TGTGCCAGCAGCCCGACAGCAAATTTGAACACTGAAGCTTTCTTT.

This sequence joins TRBV5-5 and TRBJ1-5; D gene ambiguous. The CDR3 is 14 residues long. Germline V lookup: CDR1 SGHKS, CDR2 YYEKEE (reference sequence). V was shortened by 4 bases and J by 3 bases, with 11 bases between the two germline ends. CDR3: CASSPWRSNQPQHF. For the CDR3, the DNA is TGTGCCAGCAGCCCCTGGAGGTCCAATCAGCCCCAGCATTTT. The full variable domain, completed using reference TRBV5-5 and TRBJ1-5, is DAGVTQSPTHLIKTRGQQVTLRCSPISGHKSVSWYQQVLGQGPQFIFQYYEKEERGRGNFPDRFSARQFPNYSSELNVNALLLGDSALYLCASSPWRSNQPQHFGDGTRLSIL.

The rearrangement joins TRBV19 to TRBJ1-1, with D unresolved. The CDR3 has 15 amino acids. Germline V lookup: CDR1 LNHDA, CDR2 SQIVND (reference sequence). Trimming shortened V by 0 bases and J by 3 bases, and 11 bases separated the two germline ends. The CDR3 DNA sequence: TGTGCCAGTAGTATAGATCTATCGGGTGACACTGAAGCTTTCTTT. Translating it yields CASSIDLSGDTEAFF.

The chain links TRBV7-2 to TRBJ2-1, with D uncertain. The V end was cut by 1 base, the J end by 4 bases, with 14 bases between. Germline CDR1 reads SGHTA; CDR2 reads FQGNSA. This CDR3 is 16 amino acids long. The CDR3 region is CASSLVAPSPYNEQFF. In DNA, the CDR3 is TGTGCCAGCAGCTTAGTGGCTCCCTCCCCATACAATGAGCAGTTCTTC.

The chain uses TRBV30 and TRBJ2-2; 11 nucleotides align to TRBD2. CDR3 length: 17 residues. CDR1 and CDR2 (germline): GTSNPN, SVGIG (reference sequence). With V trimmed by 2 bases and J by 7 bases, 12 bases remained unmatched. The chain's CDR3 is CAWSPRSGGAPGGELFF. The CDR3 DNA reads TGTGCCTGGAGTCCTCGTAGCGGGGGGGCCCCCGGCGGGGAGCTGTTTTTT.

The chain carries TRBV7-7 and TRBJ2-7, with 10 bases identical to TRBD1. V trimming: 3 bases; J trimming: 3 bases; junction bases outside the gene matches: 5. From germline, CDR1 is SSHAT and CDR2 FNYEAQ (reference sequence). This CDR3 has 15 amino acids. The CDR3 is CASSFGQGVIYEQYF. The CDR3 DNA reads TGTGCCAGCAGCTTCGGACAGGGGGTAATCTACGAGCAGTACTTC.

V usage is TRBV6-1 and J usage is TRBJ2-1; D perhaps matches TRBD2 (6 bases). The CDR3 sequence is 14 residues long. Germline V lookup: CDR1 MNHNS, CDR2 SASEGT. V was clipped by 1 base and J by 6 bases, with 10 bases between them. The CDR3 DNA follows: TGTGCCAGCAGTGAAGTACGGGGGAGCAATGAGCAGTTCTTC. Its protein product is CASSEVRGSNEQFF.

This chain connects TRBV5-1 to TRBJ2-7, with a possible D match to TRBD1 (6 bases). V lost 4 bases, J lost 6 bases, and 20 bases lay in between. The V gene's germline CDR1 is SGHRS and CDR2 YFSETQ. The CDR3 is 15 amino acids. CDR3 in amino acids: CASSQTGEGTAEQYF. In DNA, the CDR3 is TGCGCCAGCAGCCAGACAGGTGAGGGGACCGCCGAGCAGTACTTC.

For the CDR3, the DNA is TGTGCCAGCTCACCGGGCAGGGCAGTAGGAAACACTGAAGCTTTCTTT. Protein: CASSPGRAVGNTEAFF. The chain uses TRBV18 and TRBJ1-1; D may be TRBD1 (5 bases). Trimming removed 3 bases at V and 2 bases at J, with 16 bases between. Germline V lookup: CDR1 KGHSH, CDR2 LQKENI. CDR3 length: 16 amino acids.

This clone has just a few counts. The rearrangement joins TRBV27 to TRBJ1-4; TRBD1 matches 11 bases. With 5 bases clipped from V and 6 bases from J, the junction kept 8 bases outside the gene matches. This CDR3 spans 16 amino acids. Per the germline V gene, CDR1 is MNHEY and CDR2 is SMNVEV (reference sequence). CDR3 nucleotide sequence: TGTGCCAGCAGTCCAACAGGGACAGGGGGGTATGAAAAACTGTTTTTT. Protein: CASSPTGTGGYEKLFF. Drawing the rest from reference TRBV27 and TRBJ1-4, the complete variable domain is EAQVTQNPRYLITVTGKKLTVTCSQNMNHEYMSWYRQDPGLGLRQIYYSMNVEVTDKGDVPEGYKVSRKEKRNFPLILESPSPNQTSLYFCASSPTGTGGYEKLFFGSGTQLSVL.

This chain connects TRBV25-1 to TRBJ2-7, with TRBD1 matching over 9 bases. CDR3 size: 15 residues. Germline V gives CDR1 MGHDK, CDR2 SYGVNS. The V segment lost 2 bases and the J segment 2 bases; nucleotides outside the gene matches: 4. Here the CDR3 reads CASSEPGTGTYEQYF. For the CDR3, the DNA is TGTGCCAGCAGTGAACCCGGGACAGGGACCTACGAGCAGTACTTC.

The chain uses TRBV14 and TRBJ1-1, with 9 bases fitting TRBD1. The germline CDR1 and CDR2 sequences are SGHDN and FVKESK. The V gene end was trimmed by 10 bases and the J gene end by 1 base; junction bases not matched to a gene: 10. The CDR3 runs 15 residues. The CDR3 sequence: CATQNGQGTNTEAFF. CDR3 coding DNA: TGTGCCACCCAAAACGGACAGGGGACGAACACTGAAGCTTTCTTT. The full variable domain, completed using reference TRBV14 and TRBJ1-1, is EAGVTQFPSHSVIEKGQTVTLRCDPISGHDNLYWYRRVMGKEIKFLLHFVKESKQDESGMPNNRFLAERTGGTYSTLKVQPAELEDSGVYFCATQNGQGTNTEAFFGQGTRLTVV.

This rearrangement joins TRBV6-5 to TRBJ1-5; the D gene is possibly TRBD1 (6 bases). Germline V gene data show CDR1 as MNHEY and CDR2 as SVGAGI. V was cut by 2 bases and J by 5 bases, with 13 bases left in between. The CDR3 covers 15 residues. CDR3 coding DNA: TGTGCCAGCAGTTACGATGGGGCAGGGGATCAGCCCCAGCATTTT. The encoded protein is CASSYDGAGDQPQHF.

This chain uses TRBV18 with TRBJ1-5, with unresolved D. The V end lost 1 base, the J end lost 0 bases, and 7 bases lay between the germline ends. The CDR3 loop spans 15 amino acids. In germline, CDR1 is KGHSH, CDR2 LQKENI. The CDR3 loop is CASSPQRDSNQPQHF. CDR3 in DNA: TGTGCCAGCTCACCACAGCGGGATAGCAATCAGCCCCAGCATTTT.

V gene TRBV6-5 combines with J gene TRBJ2-1; D might be TRBD1 (6 bases). Germline values: CDR1 MNHEY, CDR2 SVGAGI. This CDR3 spans 14 amino acids. Trimming stripped 5 bases from V and 4 bases from J, with 12 bases between. The CDR3 bases are TGTGCCAGCAGTGTCGACAGGAGGTACAATGAGCAGTTCTTC. As protein: CASSVDRRYNEQFF.

This chain uses TRBV7-2 with TRBJ1-2; D not certain. The CDR3 totals 14 residues. V dropped 4 bases and J dropped 0 bases, with 9 bases sitting between them. In germline, CDR1 is SGHTA, CDR2 FQGNSA. The CDR3 sequence is CASSYLGANYGYTF. In DNA form, the CDR3 reads TGTGCCAGCAGCTACCTGGGAGCTAACTATGGCTACACCTTC.